One sample yielded the 18 T cell receptor beta chains listed below, sequenced in a study of molecular identifiers for immune sequencing clone quantification (dated by TCRdb to 2017 to 2018). Libraries were constructed by PCR. Instrument on record: NextSeq 500. TCRdb applied fastp at Q25 and MiXCR to the public reads, then kept only in-frame beta chains. Every CDR3 protein is listed once, alongside the most common genes and DNA of its rows. This sample has around 470,000 distinct CDR3 sequences in its table, and 25% of those were observed once. Roughly 0.77% of the sample goes to the ten largest clones. The sequencing input was naive CD8+ T cells from blood, with Jurkat cell RNA spiked in. The sample's cell subset or site label, in plain terms: FACS-sorted CD8+CD4-CCR7+CD45RA+ naive T cells. The origin of the receptors is a human donor in good health. Some libraries in this study had Jurkat cell RNA spiked in.

This clonotype has ten or more counts. J is TRBJ2-1 and V is TRBV7-2, with 7 positions matching TRBD2. Trimming at V came to 5 bases and at J to 5 bases, leaving 21 bases not matched to a gene. Looked up from germline, CDR1 is SGHTA and CDR2 is FQGNSA. The CDR3 is 19 residues long. DNA for the CDR3: TGTGCCAGCAGCGATTTATCTCTCCCGGTCTCTAGCGGCGACAATGAGCAGTTCTTC. As protein: CASSDLSLPVSSGDNEQFF.

CDR3: CASSYPASGRAYEQYF. The CDR3 DNA follows: TGTGCCAGCAGTTACCCTGCTAGCGGGAGGGCCTACGAGCAGTACTTC. The V and J genes are TRBV6-2 or TRBV6-3 and TRBJ2-7, with 12 bases lining up with TRBD2. The J segment lost 2 bases and the V segment lost 2 bases, leaving 4 bases of the junction unmatched. Germline V gives CDR1 MNHEY, CDR2 SVGEGT. The CDR3 loop spans 16 amino acids.

This clonotype was counted ten times or more. The chain joins TRBV5-1 to TRBJ2-7; D is undetermined. V was cut by 5 bases and J by 0 bases, with 15 bases left in between. Looked up from germline, CDR1 is SGHRS and CDR2 is YFSETQ. The CDR3 totals 15 residues. The CDR3 region is CASRPQVTLSYEQYF. For the CDR3, the DNA is TGCGCCAGCAGGCCTCAGGTAACCCTCTCCTACGAGCAGTACTTC.

This clonotype was seen more than once but under ten times. This sequence joins TRBV20-1 and TRBJ2-7, with 9 bases lining up with TRBD2. Per germline, CDR1 DFQATT and CDR2 SNEGSKA (reference sequence). V gave up 6 bases and J gave up 6 bases; unmatched junction bases: 18. This CDR3 is built from 16 residues. The CDR3 here is CSAPDLVSGSLGEQYF. CDR3 in DNA: TGCAGTGCACCAGACTTGGTTAGCGGGAGTTTGGGCGAGCAGTACTTC.

There are a few counts of this clonotype. The chain links TRBV25-1 to TRBJ1-4; D not resolved. V was shortened by 2 bases and J by 0 bases, with 7 bases between the two germline ends. Per germline, CDR1 MGHDK and CDR2 SYGVNS. The CDR3 is 15 residues long. The DNA of the CDR3 is TGTGCCAGCAGTGAAAGGACTTCAACTAATGAAAAACTGTTTTTT. It specifies CASSERTSTNEKLFF.

There are a few counts of this clonotype. A much larger clone differs from this one at a single base, so this may be a read error. The V gene is TRBV2, the J gene TRBJ1-6; 7 bases line up with TRBD1. Germline trimming cut 5 bases from V and 10 bases from J; bases unmatched to any gene: 2. Germline CDR1 SNHLY, CDR2 FYNNEI. This CDR3 has 12 residues. The CDR3 nucleotides read TGTGCCAGCAGTCAGGGGGACTCACCCCTCCACTTT. Translated: CASSQGDSPLHF. The variable domain in full, with the rest retrieved from reference TRBV2 and TRBJ1-6, is EPEVTQTPSHQVTQMGQEVILRCVPISNHLYFYWYRQILGQKVEFLVSFYNNEISEKSEIFDDQFSVERPDGSNFTLKIRSTKLEDSAMYFCASSQGDSPLHFGNGTRLTVT.

This clonotype occurred many times. V usage is TRBV18 and J usage is TRBJ2-5; 9 bases are a match to TRBD1. The germline gives CDR1 KGHSH, CDR2 LQKENI. The CDR3 is made up of 15 amino acids. Trimming took 0 bases from V and 1 from J; bases not matched to a gene: 0. CDR3 sequence: CASSPPGQGQETQYF. Written as DNA, the CDR3 is TGTGCCAGCTCACCACCGGGACAGGGCCAAGAGACCCAGTACTTC. The entire variable domain, with the rest obtained from reference TRBV18 and TRBJ2-5, is as follows: NAGVMQNPRHLVRRRGQEARLRCSPMKGHSHVYWYRQLPEEGLKFMVYLQKENIIDESGMPKERFSAEFPKEGPSILRIQQVVRGDSAAYFCASSPPGQGQETQYFGPGTRLLVL.

The V gene is TRBV15, the J gene TRBJ2-1; TRBD2 agrees at 10 bases. The germline CDR1 and CDR2 sequences are LNHNV and YYDKDF (reference sequence). This CDR3 has 16 residues. J lost 7 bases, V lost 8 bases, and 14 bases had no gene match. CDR3 sequence reads: CATHGGLSGRLNEQFF. CDR3 DNA: TGTGCCACCCACGGGGGTCTTAGCGGGAGGCTGAATGAGCAGTTCTTC.

This clonotype was found many times. The chain has TRBV12-3 or TRBV12-4 and TRBJ2-3, with D maybe TRBD2 (6 bases). The V end lost 4 bases, the J end lost 2 bases, and 10 bases lay between the germline ends. The CDR3 has 14 residues. The CDR3 here is CASSWRGNTDTQYF. CDR3 DNA: TGTGCCAGCAGTTGGAGGGGAAACACAGATACGCAGTATTTT.

This clonotype was recorded at least ten times. A junction boundary mismatches the germline segment, possibly from a read error. This chain links TRBV12-3 or TRBV12-4 with TRBJ2-7; D is undetermined. The CDR3 is 11 residues long. The CDR3 sequence: CASSLGSEQYF. For the CDR3, the DNA is TGTGCCAGCAGCTTAGGGTCCGAGCAGTACTTC.

This clonotype was seen many times. CDR3: CASSRFTGELFF. In DNA, the CDR3 is TGTGCCAGCAGCCGATTCACTGGGGAGCTGTTTTTT. The rearrangement uses TRBV6-5 and TRBJ2-2; no definite D call. V lost 6 bases and J lost 8, with 10 bases in between. CDR1 and CDR2 from the germline V gene are MNHEY and SVGAGI. There are 12 residues in the CDR3.

This chain's CDR3 is CASSSGTLRAQYF. As DNA, the CDR3 is TGTGCCAGCAGCTCCGGGACTCTTCGGGCGCAGTATTTT. The rearrangement joins TRBV7-9 to TRBJ2-3; D may be TRBD2 (6 bases). CDR1 is SEHNR, CDR2 FQNEAQ, per germline (reference sequence). There are 13 residues in the CDR3. Trimming removed 4 bases at V and 10 bases at J, with 15 bases between. The entire variable domain, with the rest obtained from reference TRBV7-9 and TRBJ2-3, is as follows: DTGVSQNPRHKITKRGQNVTFRCDPISEHNRLYWYRQTLGQGPEFLTYFQNEAQLEKSRLLSDRFSAERPKGSFSTLEIQRTEQGDSAMYLCASSSGTLRAQYFGPGTRLTVL.

Ten or more counts support this clonotype. The V and J genes are TRBV11-2 and TRBJ2-3; a possible D gene is TRBD2 (5 bases). Trimming removed 8 bases at V and 2 bases at J, with 11 bases between. The CDR3 contains 13 residues. The germline V gene encodes CDR1 SGHAT and CDR2 FQNNGV. The CDR3 sequence is CASAGPHTDTQYF. Written as DNA, the CDR3 is TGTGCCAGCGCGGGTCCTCACACAGATACGCAGTATTTT.

Concerning this clonotype: This CDR3 fails to terminate in the conserved phenylalanine or tryptophan, so it likely reflects a read error. This chain uses TRBV27 with TRBJ2-7; 10 bases line up with TRBD2. The V segment lost 0 bases and the J segment 2 bases; nucleotides outside the gene matches: 4. The CDR3 spans 16 residues. Germline assignment: CDR1 MNHEY and CDR2 SMNVEV (reference sequence). The CDR3 bases are TGTGCCAGCAGTTTATCGTCTAGCGGGAGCCCCTACGAGCAGTACCTC. This encodes CASSLSSSGSPYEQYL.

This clonotype has ten or more counts. V gene TRBV12-3 or TRBV12-4 combines with J gene TRBJ2-7; maybe TRBD1 (5 bases). This CDR3 contains 15 residues. V lost 5 bases and J 0 bases, leaving 14 bases between the germline ends. CDR3 in DNA: TGTGCCAGCAGTCCAAGCCAGGGATACTCCTACGAGCAGTACTTC. As protein: CASSPSQGYSYEQYF.

This clonotype has only a few counts. The chain recombines TRBV23-1 with TRBJ2-2, with 9 bases fitting TRBD1. TRBV23-1 is filed as an ORF, its function uncertain. This CDR3 comprises 15 residues. V gave up 8 bases and J gave up 7 bases; unmatched junction bases: 11. CDR3 nucleotide sequence: TGCGCCAGCTCCCAGGGACAGGGAATTGGCGGGGAGCTGTTTTTT. This codes for CASSQGQGIGGELFF.

A remark on this clonotype: A single base separates this from a much larger clone, so it may be a read error. This chain connects TRBV18 to TRBJ1-1; weak D call: TRBD1 (5 bases). Germline V lookup: CDR1 KGHSH, CDR2 LQKENI. V lost 2 bases, J lost 4 bases, and 14 bases lay in between. CDR3 length: 15 amino acids. CDR3 protein: CASSPVTVPATEAFF. The CDR3 DNA reads as TGTGCCAGCTCACCAGTGACAGTTCCAGCCACTGAAGCTTTCTTT.

Details on this clonotype: Possible read error: a much larger clone is one base away. The chain uses TRBV20-1 and TRBJ2-7; TRBD1 matches 9 bases. The germline gives CDR1 DFQATT, CDR2 SNEGSKA (reference sequence). V dropped 5 bases and J dropped 2; count of bases not matched to a gene: 16. The CDR3 consists of 17 residues. The CDR3 loop is CSAANRGTGCDPYEQYF. Written as DNA, the CDR3 is TGCAGTGCTGCGAACCGAGGGACAGGGTGCGACCCCTACGAGCAGTACTTC.